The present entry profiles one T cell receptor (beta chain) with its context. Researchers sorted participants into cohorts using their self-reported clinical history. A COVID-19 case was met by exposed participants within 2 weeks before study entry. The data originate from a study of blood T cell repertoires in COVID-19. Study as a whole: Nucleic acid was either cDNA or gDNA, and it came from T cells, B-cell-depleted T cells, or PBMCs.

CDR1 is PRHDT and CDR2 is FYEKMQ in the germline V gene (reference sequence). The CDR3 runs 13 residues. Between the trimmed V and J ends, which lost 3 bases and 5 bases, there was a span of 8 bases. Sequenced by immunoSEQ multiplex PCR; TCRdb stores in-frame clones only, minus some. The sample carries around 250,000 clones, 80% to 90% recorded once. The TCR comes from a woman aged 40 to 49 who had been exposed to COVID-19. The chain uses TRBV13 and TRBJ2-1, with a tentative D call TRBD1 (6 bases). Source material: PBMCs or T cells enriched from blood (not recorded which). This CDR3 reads CASSLGQNNEQFF. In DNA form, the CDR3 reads TGTGCCAGCAGCTTGGGACAAAACAATGAGCAGTTCTTC.